The 21 T cell receptor beta chains below all came from one sample that was sequenced in a study of blood T cell repertoires in COVID-19. Generated by immunoSEQ multiplex PCR, the TCRdb table keeps only in-frame clones and is missing some. The sample contains approximately 100,000 clones, roughly 87% of which appear only once. The sequenced sample consisted of peripheral blood. Every receptor here comes from a woman of 80 years or more with active COVID-19.

This chain's CDR3 is CASSKGVTSPYPGTDTQYF. DNA of the CDR3: TGTGCCAGCAGTAAAGGGGTGACTAGCCCTTACCCTGGCACAGATACGCAGTATTTT. The V call is TRBV5-8, the J call TRBJ2-3; 7 nucleotides match TRBD2. The CDR3 has 19 amino acids. Germline trimming cut 5 bases from V and 1 base from J; bases unmatched to any gene: 19. Germline CDR1 reads SGHTS; CDR2 reads YDEGEE.

The chain recombines TRBV4-2 with TRBJ2-1; 10 positions match TRBD2. J was trimmed by 6 bases and V by 0 bases; bases with no gene match: 8. Germline CDR1 reads LGHNA; CDR2 reads YNFKEQ. The CDR3 runs to 17 residues. The chain's CDR3 is CASSQDPPSGRGNEQFF. The CDR3 nucleotides read TGTGCCAGCAGCCAAGATCCCCCTAGCGGGAGAGGCAATGAGCAGTTCTTC.

This sequence joins TRBV25-1 and TRBJ1-4; a weak D match, TRBD1 (5 bases). Germline CDR1 and CDR2: MGHDK and SYGVNS. This CDR3 has 14 amino acids. The germline V and J ends were trimmed by 7 bases and 3 bases, with 12 bases remaining between them. The CDR3 DNA reads as TGTGCCAGCAAGGGGAGGGCCCCTAATGAAAAACTGTTTTTT. Translating gives CASKGRAPNEKLFF.

Here the CDR3 reads CAAQGTGGDTQYF. The CDR3 nucleotides read TGTGCCGCCCAGGGGACAGGGGGCGATACGCAGTATTTT. The genes are TRBV10-3 and TRBJ2-3; 12 positions agree with TRBD1. CDR1 and CDR2 from the germline V gene are ENHRY and SYGVKD. This CDR3 has 13 residues. Trimming removed 11 bases from V and 6 bases from J; junction bases left unmatched: 6.

The chain couples TRBV6-5 to TRBJ1-1; perhaps TRBD1 as D (5 bases). This CDR3 comprises 13 residues. V lost 7 bases to trimming and J lost 5 bases, with 14 bases between them. Germline V gene data show CDR1 as MNHEY and CDR2 as SVGAGI. CDR3: CASNLGAGTEAFF. CDR3 bases: TGTGCCAGCAACTTAGGGGCGGGAACTGAAGCTTTCTTT.

This clone was recorded a few times. V is TRBV6-5 and J is TRBJ1-1, with D possibly matching TRBD1 (6 bases). CDR3 length equals 14 residues. V lost 0 bases, J lost 1 base, and 6 bases lay in between. Germline V gene lookup returns CDR1 MNHEY and CDR2 SVGAGI. The CDR3, as DNA: TGTGCCAGCAGTTACTCAGGGGGGAACACTGAAGCTTTCTTT. Translating it yields CASSYSGGNTEAFF.

The V call is TRBV3-1 (or the pseudogene TRBV3-2), the J call TRBJ1-1; no definite D call. Per germline, CDR1 LGHDT and CDR2 YNNKEL (reference sequence). The ends were cut back, 4 bases at V and 1 base at J, with 7 bases in the middle. The CDR3 has 13 amino acids. In DNA, the CDR3 is TGTGCCAGCAGCCCGCGCAAGAACACTGAAGCTTTCTTT. Protein product: CASSPRKNTEAFF.

The genes are TRBV7-8 and TRBJ2-7, with 9 positions matching TRBD2. The V segment lost 7 bases and the J segment 2 bases; nucleotides outside the gene matches: 12. The CDR3 covers 16 residues. CDR1 is SGHVS and CDR2 is FQNEAQ in the germline V gene. CDR3 DNA: TGTGCCAGCAATTTGGGAGGGGCTAGCGGGACCTACGAGCAGTACTTC. Amino acids: CASNLGGASGTYEQYF.

The genes are TRBV7-9 and TRBJ1-4; weak D call: TRBD1 (6 bases). The CDR3 is made up of 14 amino acids. Germline assignment: CDR1 SEHNR and CDR2 FQNEAQ (reference sequence). Trimming cost V 5 bases and J 4 bases, with 11 bases left between them. CDR3 sequence reads: CASSMGHSNEKLFF. The CDR3 coding sequence is TGTGCCAGCAGCATGGGACATAGTAATGAAAAACTGTTTTTT.

CDR3 DNA: TGTGCCAGCAGCTTGGATGGGACTTTCCTCAATGGCTACACCTTC. This encodes CASSLDGTFLNGYTF. The chain joins TRBV5-8 to TRBJ1-2, with D tentatively TRBD1 (5 bases). V was trimmed by 0 bases and J by 6 bases, leaving 15 bases between them. CDR1 is SGHTS, CDR2 YDEGEE, per germline. The CDR3 is 15 amino acids.

The rearrangement links TRBV6-2 or TRBV6-3 to TRBJ2-5; TRBD2 agrees at 10 bases. Germline V gene sequence: CDR1 MNHEY, CDR2 SVGEGT. CDR3 length: 15 residues. V dropped 3 bases and J dropped 7; count of bases not matched to a gene: 8. The chain's CDR3 is CASSYNLAGEGTQYF. Written as DNA, the CDR3 is TGTGCCAGCAGTTATAATCTAGCGGGAGAAGGGACCCAGTACTTC.

CDR3 sequence (DNA): TGCGCCAGATCAAGGAGCGGGAGGGTTTGTACAGATACGCAGTATTTT. Protein product: CARSRSGRVCTDTQYF. The J gene is TRBJ2-3, the V gene TRBV4-3; 10 nucleotides line up with TRBD2. CDR1 is LGHNA and CDR2 is YSLEER in the germline V gene. The V and J ends lost 9 bases and 3 bases, in that order; junction bases with no gene match: 12. The CDR3 length is 16 residues.

This clone was recorded only once. The V gene is TRBV4-3, the J gene TRBJ1-2; D unclear. Germline V gene lookup returns CDR1 LGHNA and CDR2 YSLEER. The CDR3 consists of 15 residues. V lost 0 bases to trimming and J lost 1 base, with 9 bases between them. The CDR3: CASSQDTRGNYGYTF. The CDR3 DNA follows: TGCGCCAGCAGCCAAGATACACGGGGTAACTATGGCTACACCTTC.

V gene TRBV6-5 combines with J gene TRBJ2-7, with 11 bases that match TRBD2. After removal of 6 bases from V and 2 bases from J, the junction contained 6 bases not matched to a gene. CDR3 length: 15 residues. Germline values: CDR1 MNHEY, CDR2 SVGAGI. The CDR3 nucleotides read TGTGCCAGCAGCCAAGGGACTAGCGGCACCTACGAGCAGTACTTC. Its protein product is CASSQGTSGTYEQYF.

Concerning this clone itself: The same CDR3 arises from other DNA sequences in this sample as well. This chain's CDR3 is CASSPDSSTDTQYF. In DNA, the CDR3 is TGTGCCAGCTCCCCCGACAGTTCCACAGATACGCAGTATTTT. The rearrangement joins TRBV18 to TRBJ2-3, with a tentative D call TRBD1 (5 bases). V was shortened by 6 bases and J by 2 bases, with 12 bases between the two germline ends. The length of the CDR3 is 14 residues. In germline, CDR1 is KGHSH, CDR2 LQKENI.

The chain carries TRBV27 and TRBJ1-5, with a possible D match to TRBD1 (6 bases). V was shortened by 3 bases and J by 4 bases, with 10 bases between the two germline ends. Germline V lookup: CDR1 MNHEY, CDR2 SMNVEV (reference sequence). This CDR3 contains 14 residues. The CDR3 bases are TGTGCCAGCAGTTTCGGACAGCTTAATCAGCCCCAGCATTTT. This sequence encodes CASSFGQLNQPQHF.

The chain recombines TRBV2 with TRBJ2-3; tentatively, D is TRBD2 (6 bases). V lost 6 bases and J lost 6, with 10 bases in between. The germline V gene encodes CDR1 SNHLY and CDR2 FYNNEI. The CDR3 has 12 residues. CDR3 residues: CASSAEGDTQYF. In nucleotides, the CDR3 is TGTGCCAGCAGCGCGGAGGGGGATACGCAGTATTTT.

The chain has TRBV2 and TRBJ2-7, with 9 bases fitting TRBD1. The CDR3 totals 13 residues. The germline gives CDR1 SNHLY, CDR2 FYNNEI. The V gene end was trimmed by 7 bases and the J gene end by 6 bases; junction bases not matched to a gene: 7. CDR3 sequence reads: CASTRDRAGEQYF. In DNA form, the CDR3 reads TGTGCCAGCACCAGGGACAGGGCAGGCGAGCAGTACTTC.

The V gene is TRBV7-2, the J gene TRBJ1-4; D is possibly TRBD1 (6 bases). CDR3 length equals 15 residues. V shed 5 bases and J shed 2 bases, with 12 bases lying between them. The germline V gene has CDR1 SGHTA and CDR2 FQGNSA. As DNA, the CDR3 is TGTGCCAGCAGCAGAGACAGGAGCACTAATGAAAAACTGTTTTTT. Its protein is CASSRDRSTNEKLFF.

The rearrangement links TRBV28 to TRBJ2-7; 8 nucleotides align to TRBD2. The V segment lost 3 bases and the J segment 1 base; nucleotides outside the gene matches: 2. The germline V gene encodes CDR1 MDHEN and CDR2 SYDVKM. This CDR3 comprises 14 residues. CDR3 in amino acids: CASSFKRGSYEQYF. The CDR3 nucleotides are TGTGCCAGCAGTTTTAAGCGGGGGTCCTACGAGCAGTACTTC.

This chain links TRBV6-2 or TRBV6-3 with TRBJ2-7; 8 bases align to TRBD1. J was trimmed by 3 bases and V by 5 bases; bases with no gene match: 6. CDR3 size: 14 residues. From germline, CDR1 is MNHEY and CDR2 SVGEGT. CDR3 nucleotides: TGTGCCAGCAGTCCCGGGACAGGCCTCTACGAGCAGTACTTC. This sequence encodes CASSPGTGLYEQYF.